Following are 19 T cell receptor beta chains from one sample sequenced in a study of blood T cells in healthy people across ages. Alongside a J-beta primer mix, a sample-barcoded 5' primer served in a second PCR lasting roughly 7 to 12 cycles. TCRdb re-analysed the 5' RACE reads in MiXCR, keeping a single row per CDR3 protein. The sample lists some 920,000 distinct CDR3 sequences, just over 50% seen once, with 20% to 25% in the top ten. The sequenced sample consisted of blood. The source is a woman aged 55-69 years in good health.

The genes are TRBV4-3 and TRBJ1-2, with 7 positions matching TRBD1. The J segment lost 7 bases and the V segment lost 7 bases, leaving 15 bases of the junction unmatched. Germline V lookup: CDR1 LGHNA, CDR2 YSLEER. This CDR3 has 15 residues. CDR3 coding DNA: TGCGCCAGCACCTCGGGAACTACAGGGGATCCTGGCTACACCTTC. It codes for CASTSGTTGDPGYTF.

This sequence joins TRBV27 and TRBJ1-1, with D perhaps TRBD1 (5 bases). Germline V gene sequence: CDR1 MNHEY, CDR2 SMNVEV (reference sequence). V was pared by 4 bases and J by 5 bases, with 14 bases between. The CDR3 runs 14 residues. The CDR3 here is CASSSGGARTEAFF. CDR3 nucleotide sequence: TGTGCCAGCAGTTCGGGCGGGGCTCGAACTGAAGCTTTCTTT.

The chain links TRBV6-2 or TRBV6-3 to TRBJ2-7; weak D call: TRBD2 (5 bases). The germline CDR1 and CDR2 sequences are MNHEY and SVGEGT. The CDR3 has 14 residues. V lost 1 base and J lost 4, with 11 bases in between. For the CDR3, the DNA is TGTGCCAGCAGTTACTTCAGCGGATTATACGAGCAGTACTTC. Its translation: CASSYFSGLYEQYF.

This clonotype was detected a few times. The chain combines TRBV7-9 with TRBJ1-6, with D perhaps TRBD1 (5 bases). Germline lookup yields CDR1 SEHNR and CDR2 FQNEAQ (reference sequence). Trimming took 8 bases from V and 10 from J, leaving 21 bases between them. The CDR3 covers 15 residues. CDR3 coding DNA: TGTGCCAGCCGCAAGGGGACCTGGGGGGAATCACCCCTCCACTTT. Its translation: CASRKGTWGESPLHF.

V usage is TRBV12-3 or TRBV12-4 and J usage is TRBJ1-2; 7 bases align to TRBD1. The CDR3 is 15 amino acids. J lost 10 bases, V lost 1 base, and 12 bases had no gene match. CDR3 bases: TGTGCCAGCAGTTTAGAGACAGGGATGCCCAGTGACTACACCTTC. Protein: CASSLETGMPSDYTF.

The rearrangement joins TRBV11-2 to TRBJ1-2; D not resolved. V gave up 7 bases and J gave up 6 bases, with 24 bases separating them. The CDR3 extends over 16 amino acids. The germline V gene has CDR1 SGHAT and CDR2 FQNNGV. The CDR3 DNA is TGTGCCAGCACCACTGCGATGGGCGGGCGGTATCATGGCTACACCTTC. It translates to CASTTAMGGRYHGYTF.

This clonotype showed up just once. The rearrangement links TRBV7-2 to TRBJ2-6; D not resolved. The CDR3 has 16 residues. Germline CDR1 reads SGHTA; CDR2 reads FQGNSA. Trimming removed 5 bases from V and 3 bases from J, with 14 bases in between. The CDR3 protein is CASSPHSRNGANVLTF. In DNA, the CDR3 is TGTGCCAGCAGCCCGCACAGTCGCAATGGGGCCAACGTCCTGACTTTC.

This clonotype showed up just a few times. The chain combines TRBV9 with TRBJ1-5, with a possible D match to TRBD1 (5 bases). The germline gives CDR1 SGDLS, CDR2 YYNGEE. V lost 0 bases and J 2 bases, leaving 9 bases between the germline ends. This CDR3 region has 15 residues. The CDR3 sequence is CASSVGREGNQPQHF. The CDR3 DNA reads TGTGCCAGCAGCGTAGGCAGGGAGGGCAATCAGCCCCAGCATTTT.

This clonotype turned up a few times. This chain joins TRBV7-3 and TRBJ2-5; 9 bases agree with TRBD2. The CDR3 consists of 15 residues. J was trimmed by 4 bases and V by 2 bases; bases with no gene match: 5. Germline lookup yields CDR1 SGHTA and CDR2 FQGTGA. This chain's CDR3 is CASSLRAGGSETQYF. The CDR3 DNA reads as TGTGCCAGCAGCTTACGGGCGGGAGGGTCAGAGACCCAGTACTTC.

The gene calls are TRBV9 and TRBJ1-6; weak D call: TRBD1 (5 bases). Germline CDR1 SGDLS, CDR2 YYNGEE. The length of the CDR3 is 14 residues. Trimming removed 2 bases from V and 10 bases from J, with 13 bases in between. CDR3 sequence reads: CASSVHTEGSPLHF. DNA for the CDR3: TGTGCCAGCAGCGTCCACACCGAGGGGTCACCCCTCCACTTT.

The V call is TRBV29-1, the J call TRBJ1-4; no firm D call. Germline CDR1 and CDR2: SQVTM and ANQGSEA. Deletions cut 7 bases from V and 7 bases from J, with 19 bases between. The CDR3 runs to 14 residues. CDR3 in DNA: TGCAGCGCTCTGCCTAGGGTGGATAGTGAAAAACTGTTTTTT. Translation gives CSALPRVDSEKLFF.

This clonotype was seen a handful of times. This chain joins TRBV28 and TRBJ2-5, with D tentatively TRBD1 (6 bases). V dropped 5 bases and J dropped 7 bases, with 17 bases sitting between them. The length of the CDR3 is 14 residues. Germline assignment: CDR1 MDHEN and CDR2 SYDVKM. The CDR3 DNA follows: TGTGCCAGCAGTCCCTGGCAGGGGCGAGTGACCCAGTACTTC. This sequence encodes CASSPWQGRVTQYF.

The chain uses TRBV7-9 and TRBJ2-3, with D perhaps TRBD1 (6 bases). Deletions cut 6 bases from V and 1 base from J, with 14 bases between. Per the germline V gene, CDR1 is SEHNR and CDR2 is FQNEAQ (reference sequence). The CDR3 loop spans 15 amino acids. The CDR3 reads CASRKTGSGTDTQYF. The CDR3 bases are TGTGCCAGCAGAAAAACAGGGTCCGGCACAGATACGCAGTATTTT.

The rearrangement links TRBV7-9 to TRBJ1-5; D remains ambiguous. CDR3 length equals 14 residues. Germline V CDR1 and CDR2: SEHNR, FQNEAQ (reference sequence). Trimming cost V 1 base and J 6 bases, with 10 bases left between them. In DNA, the CDR3 is TGTGCCAGCAGCTTAGATCAGAGCGGTCAGCCCCAGCATTTT. This codes for CASSLDQSGQPQHF. Supplemented by reference TRBV7-9 and TRBJ1-5, the full variable domain reads DTGVSQNPRHKITKRGQNVTFRCDPISEHNRLYWYRQTLGQGPEFLTYFQNEAQLEKSRLLSDRFSAERPKGSFSTLEIQRTEQGDSAMYLCASSLDQSGQPQHFGDGTRLSIL.

This clonotype was observed a few times. The chain uses TRBV7-6 and TRBJ2-3; TRBD2 matches 12 bases. After removal of 5 bases from V and 4 bases from J, the junction contained 4 bases not matched to a gene. Germline V gene sequence: CDR1 SGHVS, CDR2 FNYEAQ. The CDR3 consists of 15 residues. The CDR3 is CASSASGRAPDTQYF. The CDR3, as DNA: TGTGCCAGCAGCGCTAGCGGGAGGGCCCCAGATACGCAGTATTTT.

Only a few counts were recorded for this clonotype. The genes are TRBV27 and TRBJ2-7, with 11 bases matching TRBD1. This CDR3 comprises 15 residues. CDR1 is MNHEY, CDR2 SMNVEV, per germline (reference sequence). With 3 bases clipped from V and 5 bases from J, the junction kept 6 bases outside the gene matches. CDR3 sequence reads: CASSLVDRGLHEQYF. CDR3 nucleotide sequence: TGTGCCAGCAGTTTGGTGGACAGGGGGCTCCACGAGCAGTACTTC.

The genes are TRBV7-2 and TRBJ2-1, with 8 bases identical to TRBD1. V trimming: 9 bases; J trimming: 5 bases; junction bases outside the gene matches: 6. The CDR3 spans 13 residues. CDR1 and CDR2 from the germline V gene are SGHTA and FQGNSA. The CDR3 coding sequence is TGTGCCAGAGGGACAGGTATAAACAATGAGCAGTTCTTC. This codes for CARGTGINNEQFF.

The chain recombines TRBV20-1 with TRBJ2-1; 7 positions match TRBD1. V was clipped by 5 bases and J by 6 bases; unmatched bases: 7. CDR3 length: 13 residues. CDR1 and CDR2 (germline): DFQATT, SNEGSKA (reference sequence). The CDR3 loop reads CSASTGDGNEQFF. CDR3 nucleotide sequence: TGCAGTGCTTCCACAGGGGACGGCAATGAGCAGTTCTTC.

This clonotype was observed a handful of times. The chain carries TRBV11-3 and TRBJ2-1; D possibly matches TRBD1 or TRBD2 (5 bases each). There are 14 residues in the CDR3. V dropped 6 bases and J dropped 7 bases, with 16 bases sitting between them. CDR1 is SGHNT, CDR2 YENEEA, per germline. The CDR3 protein is CASSNRDHINEQFF. For the CDR3, the DNA is TGTGCCAGCAGTAACCGGGACCACATAAATGAGCAGTTCTTC.